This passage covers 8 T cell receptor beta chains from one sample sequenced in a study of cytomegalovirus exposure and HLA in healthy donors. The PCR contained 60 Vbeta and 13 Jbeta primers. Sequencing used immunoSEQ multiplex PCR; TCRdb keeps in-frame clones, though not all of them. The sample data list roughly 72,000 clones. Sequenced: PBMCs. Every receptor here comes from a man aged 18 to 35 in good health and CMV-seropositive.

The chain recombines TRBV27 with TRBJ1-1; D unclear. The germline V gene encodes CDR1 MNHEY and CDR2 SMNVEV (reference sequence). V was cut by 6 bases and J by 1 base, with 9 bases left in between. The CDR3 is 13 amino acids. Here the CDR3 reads CASSKRQNTEAFF. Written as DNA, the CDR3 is TGTGCCAGCAGCAAACGACAGAACACTGAAGCTTTCTTT.

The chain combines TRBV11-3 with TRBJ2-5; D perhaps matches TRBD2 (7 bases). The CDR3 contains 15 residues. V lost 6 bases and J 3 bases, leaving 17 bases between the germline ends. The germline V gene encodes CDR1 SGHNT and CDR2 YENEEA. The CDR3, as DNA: TGTGCCAGCAGGTGGGCGGGGGCGAGGGAAGAGACCCAGTACTTC. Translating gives CASRWAGAREETQYF.

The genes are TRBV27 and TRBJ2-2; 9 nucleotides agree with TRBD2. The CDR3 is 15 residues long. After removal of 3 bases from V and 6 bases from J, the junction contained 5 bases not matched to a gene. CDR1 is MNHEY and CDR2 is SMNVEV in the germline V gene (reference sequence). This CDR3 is CASSLAGGRPGELFF. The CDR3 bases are TGTGCCAGCAGTTTGGCGGGAGGGCGTCCCGGGGAGCTGTTTTTT.

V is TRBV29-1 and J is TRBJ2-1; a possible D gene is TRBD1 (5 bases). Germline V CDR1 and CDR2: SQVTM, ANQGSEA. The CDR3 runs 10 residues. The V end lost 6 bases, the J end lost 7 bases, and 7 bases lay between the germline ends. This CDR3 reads CSVTANEQFF. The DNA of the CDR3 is TGCAGCGTGACAGCGAATGAGCAGTTCTTC.

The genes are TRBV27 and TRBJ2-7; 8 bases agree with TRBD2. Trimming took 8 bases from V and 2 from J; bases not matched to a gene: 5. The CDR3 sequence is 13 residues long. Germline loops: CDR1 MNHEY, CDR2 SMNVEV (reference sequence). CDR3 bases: TGTGCCAGCTCTAGCGGGCCCGCCTACGAGCAGTACTTC. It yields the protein CASSSGPAYEQYF.

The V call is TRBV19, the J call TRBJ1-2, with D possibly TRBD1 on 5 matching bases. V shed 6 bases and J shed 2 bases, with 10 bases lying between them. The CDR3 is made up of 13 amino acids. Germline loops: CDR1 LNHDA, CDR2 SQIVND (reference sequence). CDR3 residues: CASSREGNYGYTF. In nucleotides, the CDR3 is TGTGCCAGTAGCAGGGAGGGCAACTATGGCTACACCTTC.

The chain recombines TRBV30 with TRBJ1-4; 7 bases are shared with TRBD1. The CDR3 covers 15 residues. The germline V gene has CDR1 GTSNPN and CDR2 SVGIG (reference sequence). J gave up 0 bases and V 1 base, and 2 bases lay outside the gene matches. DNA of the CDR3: TGTGCCTGGAGTGGACAGGGATCAACTAATGAAAAACTGTTTTTT. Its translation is CAWSGQGSTNEKLFF.

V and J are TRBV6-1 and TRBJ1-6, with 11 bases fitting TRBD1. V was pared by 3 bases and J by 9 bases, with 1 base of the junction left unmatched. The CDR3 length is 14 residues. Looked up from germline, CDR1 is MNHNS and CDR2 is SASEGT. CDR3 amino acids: CASSDGQGASPLHF. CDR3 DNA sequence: TGTGCCAGCAGTGATGGACAGGGGGCTTCACCCCTCCACTTT.